This T cell receptor beta chain came from a study of blood T cells in healthy people across ages. The authors ran a second PCR of roughly 6 to 12 cycles using a sample-barcoded 5' primer and a J-beta primer mix. MiXCR was run by TCRdb on the 5' RACE reads, yielding one entry per CDR3 protein. The repertoire has about 1,500,000 distinct CDR3 sequences, 28% of them found once; the top ten carry 7.7%. The germline V gene encodes CDR1 MNHEY and CDR2 SVGEGT. V was shortened by 5 bases and J by 3 bases, with 14 bases between the two germline ends. CDR3 length: 14 amino acids. The sample holds many counts of this clonotype.

The sequenced sample was blood. The clonotype was recovered from a woman aged 30 to 39 in good health. The chain employs TRBV6-2 or TRBV6-3 and TRBJ2-7; weak D call: TRBD2 (5 bases). The CDR3 DNA reads as TGTGCCAGCAGTCAACCCGGGATAAACTACGAGCAGTACTTC. This codes for CASSQPGINYEQYF.